This record covers a single TCR beta chain. In the authors' methods: How many nucleated cells were present was estimated from reference gene primer amplification. TCRdb's table, derived via immunoSEQ multiplex PCR, lists solely in-frame clones and lacks some. That table supplies the V and J calls and clone size; D and trimming were determined from the DNA. The sample carries around 130,000 clones, 75% to 85% recorded once. These data belong to a study of blood T cell repertoires in COVID-19. Trimming removed 0 bases at V and 7 bases at J, with 9 bases between. The CDR3 totals 13 residues. Germline CDR1 reads ENHRY; CDR2 reads SYGVKD.

This receptor was taken from a man aged 80 or over with acute or convalescent COVID-19. V and J are TRBV10-3 and TRBJ1-2; perhaps TRBD1 as D (5 bases). Sequenced sample: peripheral blood. The CDR3 protein is CAISESVQGGYTF. The CDR3 DNA reads TGTGCCATCAGTGAGTCGGTCCAGGGTGGCTACACCTTC.